Listed here are 4 T cell receptor beta chains from one sample, sequenced in a study of shared clonotypes between healthy human individuals. Repertoires were generated with immunoSEQ multiplex PCR, while TCRdb's copy carries only in-frame clones and drops some. The repertoire consists of millions of clones, with more than 80% occurring once and the leading ten covering over 0.12%. Sequenced material: naive CD4+ T cells sorted from blood. Stated subset: CD45RA+ positively selected. The receptors here all came from a man between 18 and 29 years old in good health.

V usage is TRBV6-1 and J usage is TRBJ2-7; the D is unclear. V lost 8 bases and J 2 bases, leaving 13 bases between the germline ends. The CDR3 runs to 13 residues. Germline V gives CDR1 MNHNS, CDR2 SASEGT. CDR3 amino acids: CASGQRETYEQYF. CDR3 DNA: TGTGCCAGCGGCCAGCGCGAGACCTACGAGCAGTACTTC.

V usage is TRBV10-3 and J usage is TRBJ1-3; D unresolved. Germline assignment: CDR1 ENHRY and CDR2 SYGVKD. Trimming took off 2 bases at V and 1 base at J, with 9 bases between the two ends. This CDR3 comprises 15 residues. CDR3 bases: TGTGCCATCAGTGAGGTTATGGTTTCTGGAAACACCATATATTTT. Translation: CAISEVMVSGNTIYF.

This clone occurred once. The V and J genes are TRBV7-9 and TRBJ2-1; 10 bases are a match to TRBD2. This CDR3 comprises 17 residues. Germline CDR1 is SEHNR and CDR2 is FQNEAQ (reference sequence). The junction had 11 bases not matched to a gene; V was cut back by 4 bases and J by 5 bases. The DNA for the CDR3 is TGTGCCAGCAGCTGGGGGTCTAGCGGGAGCGGAAACAATGAGCAGTTCTTC. Amino acids: CASSWGSSGSGNNEQFF. The variable domain in full, completed from reference TRBV7-9 and TRBJ2-1, reads DTGVSQNPRHKITKRGQNVTFRCDPISEHNRLYWYRQTLGQGPEFLTYFQNEAQLEKSRLLSDRFSAERPKGSFSTLEIQRTEQGDSAMYLCASSWGSSGSGNNEQFFGPGTRLTVL.

The rearrangement uses TRBV11-3 and TRBJ2-1, with unresolved D. V lost 4 bases and J 9 bases, leaving 10 bases between the germline ends. This CDR3 spans 12 amino acids. Germline V gives CDR1 SGHNT, CDR2 YENEEA. CDR3 sequence (DNA): TGTGCCAGCAGCTCTGCTCCCGGTGAGCAGTTCTTC. Amino acids: CASSSAPGEQFF.